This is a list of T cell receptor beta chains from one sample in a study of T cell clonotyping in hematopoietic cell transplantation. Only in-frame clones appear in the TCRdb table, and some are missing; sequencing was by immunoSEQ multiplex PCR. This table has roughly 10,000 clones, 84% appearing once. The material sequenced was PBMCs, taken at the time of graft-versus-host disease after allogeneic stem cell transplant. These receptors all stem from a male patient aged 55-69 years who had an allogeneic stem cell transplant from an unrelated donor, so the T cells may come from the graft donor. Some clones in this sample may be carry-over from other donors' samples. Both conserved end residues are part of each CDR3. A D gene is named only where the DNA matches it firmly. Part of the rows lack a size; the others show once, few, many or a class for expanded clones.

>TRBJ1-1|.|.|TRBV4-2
CASSPGDGGLVTEAFF
TGTGCCAGCAGCCCGGGGGACGGGGGTTTGGTCACTGAAGCTTTCTTT
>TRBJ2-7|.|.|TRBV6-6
CASSQSRSSNSYEQYF
TGTGCCAGCAGTCAATCGCGGTCATCCAACTCCTACGAGCAGTACTTC
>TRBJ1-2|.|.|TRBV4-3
CASSQDPEGRWGYTF
TGCGCCAGCAGCCAAGATCCCGAGGGGAGGTGGGGCTACACCTTC
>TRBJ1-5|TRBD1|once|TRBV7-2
CASSLSGGRINQPQHF
TGTGCCAGCAGCTTATCAGGGGGCAGGATAAATCAGCCCCAGCATTTT
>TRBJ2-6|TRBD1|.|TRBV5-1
CASSYNTGGAGANVLTF
TGCGCCAGCAGCTACAACACAGGGGGCGCTGGGGCCAACGTCCTGACTTTC
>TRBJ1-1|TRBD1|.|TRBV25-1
CASSEPTQGTAEAFF
TGTGCCAGCAGTGAGCCTACACAGGGGACAGCCGAAGCTTTCTTT
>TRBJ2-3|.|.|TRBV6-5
CASTGAGTDTQYF
TGTGCCAGCACCGGGGCAGGGACGGATACGCAGTATTTT
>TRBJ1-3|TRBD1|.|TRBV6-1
CASTRTGFGNTIYF
TGTGCCAGCACCCGGACAGGATTTGGAAACACCATATATTTT
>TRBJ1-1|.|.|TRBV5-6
CASSPLSGGGLNTEAFF
TGTGCCAGCAGCCCCCTGAGTGGGGGAGGTCTGAACACTGAAGCTTTCTTT
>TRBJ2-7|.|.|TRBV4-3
CASSQGLGGQGSDEQYF
TGCGCCAGCAGCCAAGGGTTAGGGGGGCAGGGGAGCGACGAGCAGTACTTC
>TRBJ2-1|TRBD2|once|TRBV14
CASSQGLARNEQFF
TGTGCCAGCAGCCAAGGACTAGCGCGTAATGAGCAGTTCTTC
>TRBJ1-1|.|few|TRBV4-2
CASSQGAFF
TGTGCCAGCAGCCAGGGGGCTTTCTTT
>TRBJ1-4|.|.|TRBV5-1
CASSFTGTEEKLFF
TGCGCCAGCAGCTTCACCGGGACGGAAGAAAAACTGTTTTTT
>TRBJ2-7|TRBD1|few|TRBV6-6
CASGATGAEQYF
TGTGCCAGCGGGGCGACAGGGGCCGAGCAGTACTTC
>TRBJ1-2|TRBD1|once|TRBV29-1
CGSGGDYGYTF
TGCGGGTCAGGGGGCGACTATGGCTACACCTTC
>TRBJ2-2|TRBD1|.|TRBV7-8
CASSFLSRGMNTGELFF
TGTGCCAGCAGTTTCTTGTCCAGGGGGATGAACACCGGGGAGCTGTTTTTT
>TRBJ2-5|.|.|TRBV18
CASSRRPQETQYF
TGTGCCAGCTCACGGCGGCCCCAAGAGACCCAGTACTTC
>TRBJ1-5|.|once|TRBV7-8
CASSRAGGRTANQPQHF
TGTGCCAGCAGTCGAGCTGGAGGGAGGACCGCCAATCAGCCCCAGCATTTT
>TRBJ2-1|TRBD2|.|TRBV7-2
CASSPGGRGANEQFF
TGTGCCAGCAGCCCAGGAGGGCGGGGGGCCAATGAGCAGTTCTTC
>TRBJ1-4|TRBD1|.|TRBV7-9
CASSLTGTGVNEKLFF
TGTGCCAGCAGCTTAACGGGGACAGGGGTTAATGAAAAACTGTTTTTT
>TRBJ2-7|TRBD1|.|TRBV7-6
CASSTLSGTGYEQYF
TGTGCCAGCAGCACCCTGTCCGGGACAGGCTACGAGCAGTACTTC
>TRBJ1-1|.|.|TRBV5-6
CASRGGNTEAFF
TGTGCCAGCAGAGGTGGTAACACTGAAGCTTTCTTT
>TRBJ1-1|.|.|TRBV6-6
CASSYTKGSEAFF
TGTGCCAGCAGTTACACTAAAGGTTCTGAAGCTTTCTTT
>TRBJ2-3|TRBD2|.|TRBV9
CASSSSSGGATDTQYF
TGTGCCAGCAGCTCGTCTAGCGGGGGGGCCACAGATACGCAGTATTTT
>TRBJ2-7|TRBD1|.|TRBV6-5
CASTPGTVFYEQYF
TGTGCCAGCACTCCCGGGACAGTTTTCTACGAGCAGTACTTC
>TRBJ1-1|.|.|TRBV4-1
CASSLTVNTEAFF
TGCGCCAGCAGCCTGACAGTGAACACTGAAGCTTTCTTT
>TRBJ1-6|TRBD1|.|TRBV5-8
CASSFTGGLNSPLHF
TGTGCCAGCAGCTTTACAGGGGGTCTGAATTCACCCCTCCACTTT
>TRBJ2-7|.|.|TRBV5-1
CASSLAAGYEQYF
TGCGCCAGCAGCTTGGCGGCAGGCTACGAGCAGTACTTC
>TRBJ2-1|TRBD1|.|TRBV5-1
CASSLGDRVDEQFF
TGCGCCAGCAGCTTGGGGGACAGGGTGGATGAGCAGTTCTTC
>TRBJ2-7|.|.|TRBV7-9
CASSLTEYEQYF
TGTGCCAGCAGCTTAACCGAATACGAGCAGTACTTC
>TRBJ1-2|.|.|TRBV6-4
CASSDSSTGPYGYTF
TGTGCCAGCAGTGACTCGTCAACAGGGCCCTATGGCTACACCTTC
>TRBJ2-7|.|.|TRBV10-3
CAITAGLSGEQYF
TGTGCCATCACGGCAGGATTGAGTGGCGAGCAGTACTTC
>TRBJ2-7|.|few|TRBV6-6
CASSYSGAGEQYF
TGTGCCAGCAGTTACTCAGGGGCGGGGGAGCAGTACTTC
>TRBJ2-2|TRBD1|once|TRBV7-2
CASSLAGTGNTGELFF
TGTGCCAGCAGCTTAGCTGGGACAGGCAACACCGGGGAGCTGTTTTTT
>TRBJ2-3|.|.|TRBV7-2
CASSSPSDTDTQYF
TGTGCCAGCAGCTCACCGTCCGACACAGATACGCAGTATTTT
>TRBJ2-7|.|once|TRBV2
CASRTDNYEQYF
TGTGCCAGCAGGACAGATAATTACGAGCAGTACTTC
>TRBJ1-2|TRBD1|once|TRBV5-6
CASSQGQGVGGYTF
TGTGCCAGCAGCCAGGGACAGGGGGTCGGTGGCTACACCTTC
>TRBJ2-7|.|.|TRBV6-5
CASSYTAGWEQYF
TGTGCCAGCAGTTACACGGCAGGGTGGGAGCAGTACTTC
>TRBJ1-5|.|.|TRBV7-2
CASSSLGSQHF
TGTGCCAGCAGCTCCCTGGGGTCCCAGCATTTT
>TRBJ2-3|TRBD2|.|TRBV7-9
CASSFSGDTDTQYF
TGTGCCAGCAGCTTTAGCGGGGACACAGATACGCAGTATTTT
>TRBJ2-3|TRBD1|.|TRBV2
CASSYRGLGATDTQYF
TGTGCCAGCAGTTACAGGGGGCTAGGGGCCACAGATACGCAGTATTTT
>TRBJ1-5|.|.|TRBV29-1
CNIWRQPQHF
TGCAACATCTGGCGCCAGCCCCAGCATTTT
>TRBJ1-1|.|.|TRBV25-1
CASSDTGQMNTEAFF
TGTGCCAGCAGTGATACCGGACAGATGAACACTGAAGCTTTCTTT
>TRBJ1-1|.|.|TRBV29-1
CSADSGWNTEAFF
TGCAGCGCCGACAGTGGCTGGAACACTGAAGCTTTCTTT
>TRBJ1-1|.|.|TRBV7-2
CASSGGPNTEAFF
TGTGCCAGCAGCGGGGGACCGAACACTGAAGCTTTCTTT
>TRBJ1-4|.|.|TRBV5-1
CASSGSGHPSEKLFF
TGCGCCAGCAGCGGGTCAGGGCACCCTAGTGAAAAACTGTTTTTT
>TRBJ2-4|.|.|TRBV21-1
CASSKHRQGDKNIQYF
TGTGCCAGCAGCAAACATCGACAGGGCGACAAAAACATTCAGTACTTC
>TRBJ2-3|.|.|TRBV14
CASSQSGGIGDTQYF
TGTGCCAGCAGCCAATCAGGCGGGATCGGAGATACGCAGTATTTT
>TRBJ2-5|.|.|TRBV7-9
CASSLTLGETQYF
TGTGCCAGCAGCTTAACGCTTGGAGAGACCCAGTACTTC
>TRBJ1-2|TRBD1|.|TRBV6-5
CASSAQGGGGGYTF
TGTGCCAGCAGTGCACAGGGGGGGGGAGGTGGCTACACCTTC
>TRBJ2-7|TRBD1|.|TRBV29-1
CSVGQGDRSEQYF
TGCAGCGTCGGACAGGGGGATCGGTCCGAGCAGTACTTC
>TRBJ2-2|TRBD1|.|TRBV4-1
CASSQGQGPTGELFF
TGCGCCAGCAGCCAAGGACAGGGCCCCACCGGGGAGCTGTTTTTT
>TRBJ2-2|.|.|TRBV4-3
CASSQERFANTGELFF
TGCGCCAGCAGCCAAGAAAGGTTCGCTAACACCGGGGAGCTGTTTTTT
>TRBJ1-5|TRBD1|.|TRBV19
CASSIRPNRGSNQPQHF
TGTGCCAGTAGTATACGACCTAACAGGGGCAGCAATCAGCCCCAGCATTTT
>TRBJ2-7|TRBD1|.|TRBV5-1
CASSLPGTGLYEQYF
TGCGCCAGCAGCTTGCCAGGGACAGGGCTTTACGAGCAGTACTTC
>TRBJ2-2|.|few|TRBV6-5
CASSQGWPGELFF
TGTGCCAGCAGTCAGGGGTGGCCCGGGGAGCTGTTTTTT
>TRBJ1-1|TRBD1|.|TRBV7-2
CASSLVPGTAEAFF
TGTGCCAGCAGCTTAGTCCCCGGGACAGCCGAAGCTTTCTTT
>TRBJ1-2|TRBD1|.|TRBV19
CASSRDSTGGQGYTF
TGTGCCAGTAGTAGAGACTCAACAGGGGGCCAAGGCTACACCTTC
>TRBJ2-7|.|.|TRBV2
CASSGGGGTFSYEQYF
TGTGCCAGCAGTGGGGGTGGGGGTACTTTCTCCTACGAGCAGTACTTC